This T cell receptor beta chain was sequenced in a study of blood T cell repertoires in COVID-19. Study-wide background: Acute-phase and convalescent COVID-19 samples originated in the United States, Italy and Spain. T cells, B-cell-depleted T cells, or PBMCs supplied cDNA or gDNA.

CDR3 length: 16 residues. CDR1 and CDR2 from the germline V gene are LGHDT and YNNKEL (reference sequence). J gave up 4 bases and V 4 bases, and 7 bases lay outside the gene matches. Original analysis: Reference gene primer amplification in the assay estimated nucleated cell counts. Method: immunoSEQ multiplex PCR; TCRdb's copy keeps in-frame clones and lacks some. The V and J calls and clone size were taken over from that table, and D and trimming were inferred from the DNA. The table includes around 240,000 clones, about 83% detected once. The sample comprised peripheral blood. The receptor was isolated from a woman between 50 and 59 years old with acute or convalescent COVID-19. The chain links TRBV3-1 (or the pseudogene TRBV3-2) to TRBJ2-5, with TRBD2 matching over 12 bases. The CDR3 DNA reads TGTGCCAGCAGCCCCTTCGGACTAGCGGGACGAGAGACCCAGTACTTC. It is translated as CASSPFGLAGRETQYF.